The subject of this entry is one TCR beta chain. What it recognizes is unknown. Generated by immunoSEQ multiplex PCR, the TCRdb table keeps only in-frame clones and is missing some. Of around 64,000 clones listed, approximately 87% are singletons. The data derive from a study of OX40 agonist ivuxolimab in advanced cancers. Study-level information: The patients' treatment was ivuxolimab, an agonistic anti-OX40 (CD134) antibody. Notes on the study in general: The antigens recognized by the expanded peripheral T cells, that is their antigen specificity, were not determined. The study observed clonal expansion of CD4+ and CD8+ blood T cells by week 6 at 0.1 to 3.0 mg/kg.

Germline CDR1 MNHNY, CDR2 SVGAGI (reference sequence). Trimming removed 2 bases at V and 0 bases at J, with 11 bases between. The CDR3 runs to 16 residues. The J gene is TRBJ1-5, the V gene TRBV6-6, with D unclear. The origin of this receptor is an adult with an advanced solid tumor such as melanoma, head and neck, liver or kidney cancer. The sequenced sample was CD4+ or CD8+ T cells sorted from blood, obtained in a trial of the OX40 agonist ivuxolimab. The CDR3 DNA is TGTGCCAGCAGTTACGTCGGCAGTACTAGCAATCAGCCCCAGCATTTT. Amino acids: CASSYVGSTSNQPQHF.